This T cell receptor (beta chain) appears in the sequencing data of a study of OX40 agonist ivuxolimab in advanced cancers. As for the study in general: The dose of intravenous ivuxolimab that patients received every 2 weeks ranged from 0.01 to 10 mg/kg.

Generated by immunoSEQ multiplex PCR, the TCRdb table keeps only in-frame clones and is missing some. In the table there are tens of thousands of clones, 75% to 95% of which are singletons. The CDR3 covers 13 residues. The V gene lost 1 base and the J gene lost 8 bases, with 11 bases spanning the gap. Germline CDR1 is SEHNR and CDR2 is FQNEAQ (reference sequence). The rearrangement uses TRBV7-9 and TRBJ1-2; a possible D gene is TRBD1 (5 bases). The source of this sequence is an adult with an advanced solid tumor such as melanoma, head and neck, liver or kidney cancer. Specimen: CD4+ or CD8+ T cells sorted from blood, collected in a trial of the OX40 agonist ivuxolimab. CDR3 DNA sequence: TGTGCCAGCAGCTTAGGTGGGGCTACGGGCTACACCTTC. This translates into CASSLGGATGYTF.